This is a list of T cell receptor beta chains from one sample in a study of T cells after yellow fever vaccination. Via MiXCR, TCRdb re-called the 5' RACE reads, giving one row per CDR3 protein. The sample lists about 260,000 distinct CDR3 sequences; 10% to 15% were seen once. This material consisted of CD4+ T cells sorted from PBMCs, taken 45 days after the yellow fever booster vaccination. Receptors originate from a man aged 25-45 years who received the YFV17D yellow fever vaccine. Both conserved end residues are part of each CDR3. A D gene is named only where the DNA matches it firmly. Only part of the rows carry a size: once, few, many, or a class if the clone is expanded.

V: TRBV6-2/TRBV6-3
size: many
J: TRBJ2-7
length: 11
D: .
DNA: TGTGCCAGCAGCCGTCTAGACGAGCAGTACTTC
CDR3: CASSRLDEQYF

V: TRBV18
size: .
J: TRBJ2-6
length: 17
D: TRBD1
DNA: TGTGCCAGCTCACCACTCCAGGGGGTCACTGGGGCCAACGTCCTGACTTTC
CDR3: CASSPLQGVTGANVLTF

V: TRBV20-1
size: .
J: TRBJ2-1
length: 16
D: TRBD2
DNA: TGCTGTGCTAGAGACTTGGCGGGAGGACCCTACAATGAGCAGTTCTTC
CDR3: CCARDLAGGPYNEQFF

V: TRBV7-9
size: many
J: TRBJ2-3
length: 15
D: TRBD2
DNA: TGTGCCAGCAGCCGACTAGCGGGACACACAGATACGCAGTATTTT
CDR3: CASSRLAGHTDTQYF

V: TRBV24-1
size: .
J: TRBJ2-6
length: 18
D: .
DNA: TGTGCCACCAGTGATTTGCCAGGCGCGCACTCTGGGGCCAACGTCCTGACTTTC
CDR3: CATSDLPGAHSGANVLTF

V: TRBV12-3/TRBV12-4
size: few
J: TRBJ2-1
length: 14
D: .
DNA: TGTGCCAGCAGTCCTCCCAAGGGAGGCAATGAGCAGTTCTTC
CDR3: CASSPPKGGNEQFF

V: TRBV3-1
size: few
J: TRBJ2-7
length: 16
D: TRBD1
DNA: TGTGCCAGCAGCCACACTCCGGGACAGGGGGCCTACGAGCAGTACTTC
CDR3: CASSHTPGQGAYEQYF

V: TRBV5-1
size: few
J: TRBJ2-5
length: 16
D: .
DNA: TGCGCCAGCAGCTTCGGGGCACAGGGATTCGTAGAGACCCAGTACTTC
CDR3: CASSFGAQGFVETQYF

V: TRBV27
size: few
J: TRBJ2-3
length: 16
D: .
DNA: TGTGCCAGCAGTTTATTTTCCATTTCTAGCACAGATACGCAGTATTTT
CDR3: CASSLFSISSTDTQYF

V: TRBV5-1
size: many
J: TRBJ2-3
length: 15
D: .
DNA: TGCGCCAGCAGCCTTCAGGGTTCAGTAAGCGATACGCAGTATTTT
CDR3: CASSLQGSVSDTQYF

V: TRBV6-5
size: .
J: TRBJ1-4
length: 12
D: .
DNA: TGTGCCAGCAGCAGGGATAGGGAAAAACTGTTTTTT
CDR3: CASSRDREKLFF

V: TRBV6-1
size: few
J: TRBJ2-5
length: 15
D: .
DNA: TGTGCCAGCACCGCAGGGACAACGGACGTAGAGACCCAGTACTTC
CDR3: CASTAGTTDVETQYF

V: TRBV7-2
size: few
J: TRBJ1-6
length: 14
D: .
DNA: TGTGCCAGCAGCTTAGCGGTCGGGAATTCACCCCTCCACTTT
CDR3: CASSLAVGNSPLHF

V: TRBV20-1
size: .
J: TRBJ1-6
length: 14
D: .
DNA: TGCAGTGCTAGAGGGGTACAGGGCTTTTGGACCCTCCACTTT
CDR3: CSARGVQGFWTLHF

V: TRBV11-2
size: few
J: TRBJ2-3
length: 16
D: TRBD1
DNA: TGTGCCAGCAGCCGACTTCCCCTTCGGGACAGTCGTACGCAGTATTTT
CDR3: CASSRLPLRDSRTQYF

V: TRBV19
size: .
J: TRBJ2-6
length: 16
D: .
DNA: TGTGCCAGTACCACCGAACGGGGTACTGGGGCCAACGTCCTGACTTTC
CDR3: CASTTERGTGANVLTF

V: TRBV7-9
size: .
J: TRBJ1-2
length: 15
D: .
DNA: TGTGCCAGCAGCCGCCCCGACAGATCGGGCTGGGGCTACACCTTC
CDR3: CASSRPDRSGWGYTF

V: TRBV7-2
size: few
J: TRBJ2-7
length: 13
D: .
DNA: TGTGCCAGCAGCGCCCGGGCAGGCTACGAGCAGTACTTC
CDR3: CASSARAGYEQYF

V: TRBV12-3/TRBV12-4
size: many
J: TRBJ2-7
length: 16
D: .
DNA: TGTGCCAGCAGTTTAGGGGGCGGGATAATGGAGGGCGAGCAGTACTTC
CDR3: CASSLGGGIMEGEQYF

V: TRBV20-1
size: .
J: TRBJ2-3
length: 18
D: TRBD2
DNA: TGCAGTGCTAGAGATCCCCTAGCGGGAGGTATCCGCACAGATACGCAGTATTTT
CDR3: CSARDPLAGGIRTDTQYF

V: TRBV7-6
size: few
J: TRBJ2-5
length: 14
D: TRBD2
DNA: TGTGCCAGCAGCTTACCTGGCGGGAGAGAGACCCAGTACTTC
CDR3: CASSLPGGRETQYF

V: TRBV7-2
size: few
J: TRBJ2-5
length: 15
D: TRBD1
DNA: TGTGCCAGCAGCCGCCGGACAGGGGGGGAAGAGACCCAGTACTTC
CDR3: CASSRRTGGEETQYF

V: TRBV7-2
size: .
J: TRBJ2-1
length: 15
D: .
DNA: TGTGCCAGCAGTTCATCAGGGGATTCATTTAATGAGCAGTTCTTC
CDR3: CASSSSGDSFNEQFF

V: TRBV24-1
size: few
J: TRBJ2-2
length: 16
D: .
DNA: TGTGCCACCAGTGATTTCGGCAGGGGAAACACCGGGGAGCTGTTTTTT
CDR3: CATSDFGRGNTGELFF

V: TRBV10-3
size: few
J: TRBJ2-7
length: 13
D: TRBD1
DNA: TGTGCCATCAGTAATGGACAGGACTACGAGCAGTACTTC
CDR3: CAISNGQDYEQYF

V: TRBV7-6
size: few
J: TRBJ2-1
length: 16
D: TRBD2
DNA: TGTGCCAGCAGCCCGCTAGCGGGAACCGGCTACAATGAGCAGTTCTTC
CDR3: CASSPLAGTGYNEQFF

V: TRBV5-1
size: .
J: TRBJ2-7
length: 13
D: .
DNA: TGCGCCAGCAGCTTGGACAGGAAGTACGAGCAGTACTTC
CDR3: CASSLDRKYEQYF

V: TRBV5-1
size: few
J: TRBJ2-5
length: 14
D: TRBD2
DNA: TGCGCCAGCTGTGAAACTAGCGGGGCCGAGACCCAGTACTTC
CDR3: CASCETSGAETQYF

V: TRBV2
size: few
J: TRBJ2-6
length: 14
D: .
DNA: TGTGCCAGCAGGCTGGACTCTGGGGCCAACGTCCTGACTTTC
CDR3: CASRLDSGANVLTF

V: TRBV7-8
size: .
J: TRBJ2-3
length: 14
D: .
DNA: TGTGCCAGCACGCCGGAGGGAAGCACAGATACGCAGTATTTT
CDR3: CASTPEGSTDTQYF

V: TRBV20-1
size: .
J: TRBJ2-1
length: 13
D: TRBD2
DNA: TGCAGTGCTAGAGATGAGCTAGCGGGAGAGCAGTTCTTC
CDR3: CSARDELAGEQFF

V: TRBV30
size: few
J: TRBJ2-1
length: 16
D: TRBD2
DNA: TGTGCCATCCTCCCCATCCCGACTAGCGGGAGATATGAGCAGTTCTTC
CDR3: CAILPIPTSGRYEQFF

V: TRBV5-1
size: .
J: TRBJ2-2
length: 19
D: TRBD1
DNA: TGCGCCAGCAGCTTGGCCCCGGACAGGGGAGGAAGGAACACCGGGGAGCTGTTTTTT
CDR3: CASSLAPDRGGRNTGELFF

V: TRBV29-1
size: .
J: TRBJ1-1
length: 13
D: .
DNA: TGCAGCGTCGCACAGGGAGTGGCCACTGAAGCTTTCTTT
CDR3: CSVAQGVATEAFF

V: TRBV6-1
size: .
J: TRBJ2-1
length: 16
D: TRBD1
DNA: TGTGCCAGCAGCTCGGACAGGGGCCGATCGGACAATGAGCAGTTCTTC
CDR3: CASSSDRGRSDNEQFF

V: TRBV25-1
size: .
J: TRBJ2-5
length: 15
D: TRBD1
DNA: TGTGCCAGCAGTGGACAGGGTAGGGGGCAAGAGACCCAGTACTTC
CDR3: CASSGQGRGQETQYF

V: TRBV3-1
size: few
J: TRBJ2-7
length: 15
D: .
DNA: TGTGCCAGCAGCCAAGCCGGGACTGGTTCCTACGAGCAGTACTTC
CDR3: CASSQAGTGSYEQYF

V: TRBV28
size: once
J: TRBJ2-5
length: 13
D: .
DNA: TGTGCCAGAAGTTTTTTGGGTGGGGCGACCCAGTACTTC
CDR3: CARSFLGGATQYF

V: TRBV24-1
size: few
J: TRBJ2-1
length: 15
D: TRBD2
DNA: TGTGCCACCAGTGCCGTGGGACTACTCGACAATGAGCAGTTCTTC
CDR3: CATSAVGLLDNEQFF

V: TRBV9
size: few
J: TRBJ2-2
length: 13
D: TRBD1
DNA: TGTGCCAGCAGCACCAACAGGGGAGGGGAGCTGTTTTTT
CDR3: CASSTNRGGELFF

V: TRBV6-5
size: few
J: TRBJ1-1
length: 15
D: .
DNA: TGTGCCAGCAGTTACGTAGGGGGGGGGGTCACTGAAGCTTTCTTT
CDR3: CASSYVGGGVTEAFF

V: TRBV7-2
size: few
J: TRBJ2-2
length: 16
D: TRBD1
DNA: TGTGCCAGCAGACCTCCCGGACAGGGGGCCACCGGGGAGCTGTTTTTT
CDR3: CASRPPGQGATGELFF

V: TRBV12-3/TRBV12-4
size: few
J: TRBJ2-2
length: 17
D: .
DNA: TGTGCCAGCAGTTTACGGGTGGGGTTGGGCACCACCGGGGAGCTGTTTTTT
CDR3: CASSLRVGLGTTGELFF

V: TRBV7-2
size: .
J: TRBJ2-3
length: 16
D: TRBD2
DNA: TGTGCCAGCAGCAATTCTCTGGGGACTAGCTCAGATACGCAGTATTTT
CDR3: CASSNSLGTSSDTQYF

V: TRBV5-1
size: .
J: TRBJ2-1
length: 15
D: TRBD1
DNA: TGCGCCAGCAGCCTAGGGACAGCCTCCTACAATGAGCAGTTCTTC
CDR3: CASSLGTASYNEQFF

V: TRBV20-1
size: few
J: TRBJ2-1
length: 14
D: .
DNA: TGCAGTGCTAGTCTGGGGCAGAGCAACAATGAGCAGTTCTTC
CDR3: CSASLGQSNNEQFF

V: TRBV5-1
size: .
J: TRBJ2-7
length: 17
D: TRBD1
DNA: TGCGCCAGCAGCTTATTTGGACCGGGACAGGGGTACTACGAGCAGTACTTC
CDR3: CASSLFGPGQGYYEQYF